These 27 T cell receptor beta chains were all obtained from the same sample, sequenced in a study of T cell clones after liver transplantation. The repertoire was sequenced with immunoSEQ multiplex PCR; TCRdb's copy has only in-frame clones and lacks some. This table holds around 110,000 clones, less than 95% found once. The material was CD4+ T cells from blood, obtained 12 months after liver transplant. The receptors stem from a human patient who received a liver transplant. T cells may partly derive from the graft donor.

The chain has TRBV28 and TRBJ2-5; tentatively, D is TRBD1 or TRBD2 (7 bases each). Trimming shortened V by 6 bases and J by 4 bases, and 21 bases separated the two germline ends. The CDR3 totals 16 residues. Germline V gives CDR1 MDHEN, CDR2 SYDVKM. CDR3 nucleotides: TGTGCCAGCAGCTCCCCCGCCAGGGGGGGACCAGAGACCCAGTACTTC. It is translated as CASSSPARGGPETQYF.

The V gene is TRBV6-1, the J gene TRBJ2-7; no definite D call. CDR1 MNHNS and CDR2 SASEGT come from the germline V gene. This CDR3 has 13 amino acids. Trimming left V 10 bases short and J 2 bases short, with 15 bases between. The CDR3 spells CATLTFGAYEQYF. The CDR3, as DNA: TGTGCCACCCTAACCTTTGGGGCCTACGAGCAGTACTTC.

There are a few counts of this clone. J is TRBJ2-1 and V is TRBV18; 11 nucleotides match TRBD2. J was trimmed by 6 bases and V by 2 bases; bases with no gene match: 6. This CDR3 contains 16 residues. CDR1 is KGHSH, CDR2 LQKENI, per germline. The CDR3 here is CASSPVAGGPSNEQFF. The CDR3 nucleotides read TGTGCCAGCTCACCAGTAGCGGGAGGGCCGTCCAATGAGCAGTTCTTC.

The rearrangement uses TRBV6-4 and TRBJ1-2; D gene uncertain. In germline, CDR1 is MRHNA, CDR2 SNTAGT. The V end lost 5 bases, the J end lost 8 bases, and 18 bases lay between the germline ends. The CDR3 covers 14 residues. CDR3 protein: CASSSNVGSGGYTF. The CDR3 region has the DNA TGTGCCAGCAGTTCCAACGTTGGGTCGGGAGGCTACACCTTC.

This chain joins TRBV28 and TRBJ1-5; weak D call: TRBD1 (5 bases). The CDR3 contains 14 residues. Between the trimmed V and J ends, which lost 6 bases and 7 bases, there was a span of 16 bases. The V gene's germline CDR1 is MDHEN and CDR2 SYDVKM. The CDR3 loop is CASSRRQGGQPQHF. The CDR3 DNA reads TGTGCCAGCAGCCGGCGGCAGGGAGGACAGCCCCAGCATTTT.

The rearrangement links TRBV4-2 to TRBJ1-2; D is perhaps TRBD1 (5 bases). Germline-derived CDR1 and CDR2 are LGHNA and YNFKEQ. The CDR3 sequence is 15 residues long. With 1 base removed from V and 6 bases from J, the gap between germline ends came to 15 bases. CDR3 sequence: CASSQVATVVDGYTF. In nucleotides, the CDR3 is TGTGCCAGCAGCCAAGTAGCGACAGTGGTTGATGGCTACACCTTC.

V is TRBV10-1 and J is TRBJ2-1; 7 nucleotides line up with TRBD1. Germline trimming cut 5 bases from V and 3 bases from J; bases unmatched to any gene: 7. This CDR3 comprises 15 residues. Germline V gene lookup returns CDR1 WNHNN and CDR2 SYGVQD (reference sequence). The CDR3, as DNA: TGCGCCAGCAGTCTTCGACAGGGTAACTACAATGAGCAGTTCTTC. It codes for CASSLRQGNYNEQFF.

The V and J genes are TRBV2 and TRBJ1-5; D perhaps matches TRBD1 (5 bases). The germline V and J ends were trimmed by 1 base and 5 bases, with 12 bases remaining between them. This CDR3 is 15 amino acids long. Germline V lookup: CDR1 SNHLY, CDR2 FYNNEI. CDR3 coding DNA: TGTGCCAGCAGTGAAGAGTGGGGGACCGATCAGCCCCAGCATTTT. Protein: CASSEEWGTDQPQHF. Filled out from reference TRBV2 and TRBJ1-5, the complete variable domain reads EPEVTQTPSHQVTQMGQEVILRCVPISNHLYFYWYRQILGQKVEFLVSFYNNEISEKSEIFDDQFSVERPDGSNFTLKIRSTKLEDSAMYFCASSEEWGTDQPQHFGDGTRLSIL.

Only one count was recorded for this clone. The chain joins TRBV5-1 to TRBJ1-2; 7 bases are a match to TRBD1. CDR3 length equals 14 residues. The V gene end was trimmed by 0 bases and the J gene end by 8 bases; junction bases not matched to a gene: 7. Germline CDR1 and CDR2: SGHRS and YFSETQ. CDR3 nucleotides: TGCGCCAGCAGCTTGGTTGGCCAGGGGGACGGCTACACCTTC. Translating gives CASSLVGQGDGYTF.

The rearrangement uses TRBV15 and TRBJ2-5; tentative D call: TRBD2 (6 bases). Trimming took off 3 bases at V and 2 bases at J, with 10 bases between the two ends. The germline CDR1 and CDR2 sequences are LNHNV and YYDKDF (reference sequence). The CDR3 contains 14 residues. The CDR3 loop reads CATSSRDSQETQYF. The CDR3 DNA is TGTGCCACCAGCAGCCGGGACTCACAAGAGACCCAGTACTTC.

CDR3 sequence: CASSRATGLRGTDTQYF. CDR3 nucleotide sequence: TGTGCCAGCAGCCGAGCGACGGGACTAAGGGGCACAGATACGCAGTATTTT. The chain links TRBV5-4 to TRBJ2-3; 7 bases are a match to TRBD2. The CDR3 length is 17 residues. CDR1 is SGHNT and CDR2 is YYREEE in the germline V gene (reference sequence). The junction had 12 bases not matched to a gene; V was cut back by 4 bases and J by 1 base.

The table lists this clone with a few counts. V and J are TRBV7-2 and TRBJ1-3; TRBD1 might be the D (5 bases). The V gene lost 7 bases and the J gene lost 2 bases, with 9 bases spanning the gap. The CDR3 consists of 13 residues. Looked up from germline, CDR1 is SGHTA and CDR2 is FQGNSA. The CDR3 nucleotides are TGTGCCAGCATCCCGGGACCTGGAAACACCATATATTTT. Protein product: CASIPGPGNTIYF.

The rearrangement joins TRBV30 to TRBJ1-1; D might be TRBD1 (5 bases). The CDR3 is 13 amino acids. Per the germline V gene, CDR1 is GTSNPN and CDR2 is SVGIG (reference sequence). Trimming removed 4 bases from V and 3 bases from J, with 12 bases in between. The DNA of the CDR3 is TGTGCCTGGATCTTCGGGGGGGACACTGAAGCTTTCTTT. Translated: CAWIFGGDTEAFF.

This chain joins TRBV19 and TRBJ2-1; 7 nucleotides align to TRBD1. V shed 4 bases and J 2 bases; nucleotides not matched to a gene: 5. The CDR3 is 15 residues long. Germline CDR1 reads LNHDA; CDR2 reads SQIVND (reference sequence). CDR3 residues: CASSRGQTPYNEQFF. CDR3 nucleotides: TGTGCCAGTAGTAGGGGACAGACCCCCTACAATGAGCAGTTCTTC.

V and J are TRBV10-2 and TRBJ2-3, with D possibly TRBD2 on 5 matching bases. Trimming stripped 7 bases from V and 2 bases from J, with 13 bases between. The CDR3 is 14 amino acids. Germline loops: CDR1 WSHSY, CDR2 SAAADI. Here the CDR3 reads CASKAERNTDTQYF. The DNA of the CDR3 is TGCGCCAGCAAAGCGGAACGAAACACAGATACGCAGTATTTT.

J is TRBJ1-5 and V is TRBV6-1; D is uncertain. Looked up from germline, CDR1 is MNHNS and CDR2 is SASEGT. Trimming stripped 3 bases from V and 6 bases from J, with 0 bases between. This CDR3 is built from 10 residues. The DNA for the CDR3 is TGTGCCAGCAGTGATCAGCCCCAGCATTTT. Translating gives CASSDQPQHF.

The CDR3 nucleotides are TGTGCCAGTAGTATAGGCCCCGCCAGGGGACATAGCTCCTACGAGCAGTACTTC. Residues: CASSIGPARGHSSYEQYF. The chain joins TRBV19 to TRBJ2-7; tentatively, D is TRBD1 (6 bases). The germline CDR1 and CDR2 sequences are LNHDA and SQIVND (reference sequence). V was shortened by 1 base and J by 0 bases, with 19 bases between the two germline ends. CDR3 length: 18 amino acids.

This sequence joins TRBV5-1 and TRBJ2-3; 9 bases are a match to TRBD1. Looked up from germline, CDR1 is SGHRS and CDR2 is YFSETQ. The CDR3 is 14 residues long. Trimming at V came to 4 bases and at J to 2 bases, leaving 2 bases not matched to a gene. The CDR3 nucleotides are TGCGCCAGCAGCGGGGACAGGGCCACAGATACGCAGTATTTT. Its protein product is CASSGDRATDTQYF.

This clone was observed a handful of times. The rearrangement joins TRBV5-1 to TRBJ2-5; 7 bases line up with TRBD1. With 1 base clipped from V and 0 bases from J, the junction kept 3 bases outside the gene matches. This CDR3 is 15 amino acids long. CDR1 and CDR2 from the germline V gene are SGHRS and YFSETQ. CDR3 nucleotide sequence: TGCGCCAGCAGCTTGTGGGGACAGTACCAAGAGACCCAGTACTTC. This gives the protein CASSLWGQYQETQYF.

The V and J genes are TRBV7-9 and TRBJ2-5; D uncertain. V was shortened by 1 base and J by 5 bases, with 14 bases between the two germline ends. CDR1 and CDR2 from the germline V gene are SEHNR and FQNEAQ (reference sequence). The CDR3 totals 15 residues. The CDR3, as DNA: TGTGCCAGCAGCTTAGGGGCCGCCTCGAGGGAGACCCAGTACTTC. It yields the protein CASSLGAASRETQYF.

This clone was recorded once. The chain links TRBV4-3 to TRBJ2-1; D gene ambiguous. Germline assignment: CDR1 LGHNA and CDR2 YSLEER. Trimming stripped 0 bases from V and 9 bases from J, with 12 bases between. The CDR3 extends over 14 amino acids. CDR3 nucleotides: TGCGCCAGCAGCCAAGACTTTCAGGTTTTTGAGCAGTTCTTC. Amino acids: CASSQDFQVFEQFF.

The table lists this clone with a count of one. The chain is built from TRBV19 and TRBJ2-1; 9 bases match TRBD2. The germline V gene has CDR1 LNHDA and CDR2 SQIVND (reference sequence). The CDR3 is made up of 16 amino acids. V trimming: 4 bases; J trimming: 8 bases; junction bases outside the gene matches: 12. This CDR3 is CASSNRGLAGGDEQFF. Here the CDR3 DNA reads TGTGCCAGTAGTAACAGGGGACTAGCAGGAGGAGATGAGCAGTTCTTC. The full variable domain, with the rest looked up from reference TRBV19 and TRBJ2-1, is DGGITQSPKYLFRKEGQNVTLSCEQNLNHDAMYWYRQDPGQGLRLIYYSQIVNDFQKGDIAEGYSVSREKKESFPLTVTSAQKNPTAFYLCASSNRGLAGGDEQFFGPGTRLTVL.

This chain joins TRBV7-2 and TRBJ2-7, with no clear D. V shed 3 bases and J shed 1 base, with 7 bases lying between them. This CDR3 spans 13 amino acids. Germline V gene sequence: CDR1 SGHTA, CDR2 FQGNSA. CDR3: CASSFGQSYEQYF. Written as DNA, the CDR3 is TGTGCCAGCAGCTTCGGTCAATCCTACGAGCAGTACTTC.

This chain joins TRBV29-1 and TRBJ1-4; TRBD1 might be the D (5 bases). This CDR3 spans 13 amino acids. The germline V gene has CDR1 SQVTM and CDR2 ANQGSEA. V shed 8 bases and J shed 3 bases, with 13 bases lying between them. Here the CDR3 DNA reads TGCAGCACTTCCGACAGCGCTAATGAAAAACTGTTTTTT. Translating it yields CSTSDSANEKLFF. Full variable domain (remainder filled in from reference TRBV29-1 and TRBJ1-4): SAVISQKPSRDICQRGTSLTIQCQVDSQVTMMFWYRQQPGQSLTLIATANQGSEATYESGFVIDKFPISRPNLTFSTLTVSNMSPEDSSIYLCSTSDSANEKLFFGSGTQLSVL.

This chain links TRBV27 with TRBJ2-1; TRBD1 matches at 7 bases. The CDR3 sequence is 15 residues long. The germline gives CDR1 MNHEY, CDR2 SMNVEV (reference sequence). The ends lost 7 bases at V and 5 bases at J; junction bases unmatched: 11. CDR3 sequence (DNA): TGTGCCAGCACGACTAAAGGGACAGAGCACAATGAGCAGTTCTTC. It specifies CASTTKGTEHNEQFF.

The CDR3 here is CASSRLGTGLSHEQYF. Here the CDR3 DNA reads TGTGCCAGCAGCCGGTTGGGGACAGGGCTTTCCCACGAGCAGTACTTC. This chain links TRBV7-4 with TRBJ2-7; 9 bases match TRBD1. The germline gives CDR1 SGHVT, CDR2 SQSDAQ. There are 16 residues in the CDR3. J lost 5 bases, V lost 5 bases, and 13 bases had no gene match.

This clone came up once. This chain joins TRBV6-1 and TRBJ2-4; no definite D call. The V end was cut by 2 bases, the J end by 2 bases, with 7 bases between. The CDR3 totals 14 residues. Germline V lookup: CDR1 MNHNS, CDR2 SASEGT. CDR3 DNA sequence: TGTGCCAGCAGTGAAAGGTATCCCAAAAACATTCAGTACTTC. This codes for CASSERYPKNIQYF.